Here is one T cell receptor (beta chain) with its context. The data derive from a study of cytomegalovirus exposure and HLA in healthy donors. About the study: In an earlier analysis, approximately 120 million unique TCR beta sequences were found from 200 million or so T cells. An early data release held tens of millions of unique TCRs from HLA-typed donors.

In germline, CDR1 is MDHEN, CDR2 SYDVKM. V trimming: 2 bases; J trimming: 9 bases; junction bases outside the gene matches: 10. This CDR3 spans 15 amino acids. Researchers ran the PCR with 60 Vbeta and 13 Jbeta primers. Assay used: immunoSEQ multiplex PCR; TCRdb lists only in-frame clones, some missing. The repertoire table contains 150,000 to 200,000 clones. Sequenced input: PBMCs. The genes are TRBV28 and TRBJ2-1, with 7 positions matching TRBD2. This sequence was found in a young man in good health and CMV-seronegative. The CDR3 protein is CASSLEAGVILEQFF. CDR3 bases: TGTGCCAGCAGTTTAGAGGCGGGAGTTATTCTTGAGCAGTTCTTC.